The present T cell receptor (beta chain) was sequenced within a study of T cell responses to AZD1222 COVID-19 vaccine. Study context: Both about-4-week and about-12-week second-dose recipients were combined.

The germline V gene encodes CDR1 LGHNA and CDR2 YNFKEQ. V shed 3 bases, J shed 5 bases, and the junction held 5 bases outside the gene matches. The CDR3 loop spans 16 amino acids. Data came from immunoSEQ multiplex PCR; TCRdb stores just in-frame clones and leaves some out. The data hold approximately 110,000 clones, with 70% to 90% observed a single time. The sequence derives from an adult in good health. The V and J genes are TRBV4-2 and TRBJ1-6; 9 bases agree with TRBD1. This specimen was peripheral blood, taken on day 0 of AZD1222 vaccination. The DNA for the CDR3 is TGTGCCAGCAGCCAGGAACAGGGGGCTAATAATTCACCCCTCCACTTT. This gives the protein CASSQEQGANNSPLHF.